The clone carrying this T cell receptor (beta chain) came up many times. The germline V gene encodes CDR1 SQVTM and CDR2 ANQGSEA. Trimming cost V 4 bases and J 6 bases; bases outside gene matches: 7. The CDR3 consists of 14 residues. TCRdb reprocessed the 5' RACE reads via MiXCR and lists one record per CDR3 protein. The sample contains around 140,000 distinct CDR3 sequences, approximately 4% of which appear only once. It was unfractionated whole blood from which total RNA was extracted. The sample originates from a study of human T cells and chemical hapten exposure. V usage is TRBV29-1 and J usage is TRBJ2-1; TRBD1 aligns across 9 bases. The source is a female donor in good health. The CDR3 spells CSVAGGQGLNEQFF. The CDR3 coding sequence is TGCAGCGTTGCAGGGGGACAGGGTCTCAATGAGCAGTTCTTC.